These T cell receptor beta chains were read from a single sample in a study of blood T cells in healthy people across ages. In TCRdb, the 5' RACE reads were re-called with MiXCR into one record per CDR3 protein. The sample holds approximately 690,000 distinct CDR3 sequences, roughly 53% seen once. Sequencing input: blood. Receptors originate from a man between 60 and 75 years old in good health. CDR3s include the opening cysteine and the closing phenylalanine or tryptophan. Some rows have no size entry. The others give once, few or many, or a class for an expanded clone.

>TRBV20-1|-
CSAPAGGGYGYTF
>TRBV3-1|-
CASSRGNGNEQFF
>TRBV20-1|-
CSALARNTQYF
>TRBV7-2|-
CASSSRQGTNEKLFF
>TRBV7-6|few
CASSQQANTEAFF
>TRBV4-2|few
CASSQGEGWDGYTF
>TRBV18|-
CASSRTSGYYNEQFF
>TRBV20-1|-
CSAGTGSGSPLHF
>TRBV18|-
CASSPNLAGTDTQYF
>TRBV6-6|many
CASSLVRGEKLFF
>TRBV4-1|few
CASSPTGDHEQYF
>TRBV12-3/TRBV12-4|-
CASGVVLGDTQYF
>TRBV7-2|-
CASSFSPVTYNEQFF
>TRBV5-1|few
CASSSELNTEAFF
>TRBV20-1|-
CSAKTGGPWEQYF
>TRBV6-5|-
CASGYGGGGAYEQYF
>TRBV4-2|many
CASSQGAYEQFF
>TRBV7-2|few
CASSLTQGAQNIQYF
>TRBV3-1|few
CASSQDTGAYEQYF
>TRBV6-5|-
CASTDGIYGYTF
>TRBV5-6|-
CASSRPFVDTQYF
>TRBV7-2|-
CASSAQTELIGGYTF
>TRBV11-3|-
CASSSGPGTSGGGSYNEQFF
>TRBV7-2|-
CASSIPLGAGGKNIQYF
>TRBV3-1|once
CASSQDLIIAGGGEQFF